Sequencing of this T cell receptor (beta chain) was carried out in a study of T cell responses to AZD1222 COVID-19 vaccine. With 8 bases clipped from V and 7 bases from J, the junction kept 11 bases outside the gene matches. The V gene's germline CDR1 is MNHNY and CDR2 SVGAGI (reference sequence). CDR3 length equals 15 residues. Notes on this clone: Its antigen is unknown.

Measured with immunoSEQ multiplex PCR; TCRdb has only the in-frame clones, and not every one. The table lists tens of thousands of clones, more than 75% of them singletons, with 10% to 13% in the top ten. The study's findings and limits: With dominance at 160-218 and 743-854, vaccine-associated CD4 TCRs spanned spike. Variant regions that are unmutated are reportedly the target of nearly half of spike-specific TCRs.

This clonotype originated in an adult in good health. This chain joins TRBV6-6 and TRBJ2-1; 10 nucleotides align to TRBD2. Sample: peripheral blood, taken on day 0 of AZD1222 vaccination. CDR3 DNA sequence: TGTGCCAGCGGGAGCGGGGGGGCCGTAAATAATGAGCAGTTCTTC. It yields the protein CASGSGGAVNNEQFF.